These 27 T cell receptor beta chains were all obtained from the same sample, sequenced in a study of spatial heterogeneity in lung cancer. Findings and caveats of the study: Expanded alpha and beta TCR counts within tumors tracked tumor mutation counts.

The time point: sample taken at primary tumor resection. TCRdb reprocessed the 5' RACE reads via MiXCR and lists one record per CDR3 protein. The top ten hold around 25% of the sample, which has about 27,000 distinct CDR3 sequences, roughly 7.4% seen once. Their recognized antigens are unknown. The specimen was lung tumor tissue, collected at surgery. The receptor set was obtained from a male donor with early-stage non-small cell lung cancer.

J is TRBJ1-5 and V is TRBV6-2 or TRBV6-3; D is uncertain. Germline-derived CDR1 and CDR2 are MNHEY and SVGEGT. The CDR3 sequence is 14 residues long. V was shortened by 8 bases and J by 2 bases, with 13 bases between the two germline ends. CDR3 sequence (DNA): TGTGCCAGCCCAGTTACCGCCGGCAATCAGCCCCAGCATTTT. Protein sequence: CASPVTAGNQPQHF.

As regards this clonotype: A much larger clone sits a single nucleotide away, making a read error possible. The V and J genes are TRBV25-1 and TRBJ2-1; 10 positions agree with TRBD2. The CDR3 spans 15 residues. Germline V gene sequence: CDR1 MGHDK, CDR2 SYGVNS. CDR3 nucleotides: TGTGCCAGCAGTAAATACCTAGCGGGGGAGGGTGAGCAGTTCTTC. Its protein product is CASSKYLAGEGEQFF.

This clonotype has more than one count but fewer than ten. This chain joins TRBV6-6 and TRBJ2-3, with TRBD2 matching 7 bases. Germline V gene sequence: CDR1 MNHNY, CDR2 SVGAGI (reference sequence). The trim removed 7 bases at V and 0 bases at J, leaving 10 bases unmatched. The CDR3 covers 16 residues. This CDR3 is CASTPGRTSSTDTQYF. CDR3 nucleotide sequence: TGTGCCAGCACTCCCGGGAGGACTTCTAGCACAGATACGCAGTATTTT.

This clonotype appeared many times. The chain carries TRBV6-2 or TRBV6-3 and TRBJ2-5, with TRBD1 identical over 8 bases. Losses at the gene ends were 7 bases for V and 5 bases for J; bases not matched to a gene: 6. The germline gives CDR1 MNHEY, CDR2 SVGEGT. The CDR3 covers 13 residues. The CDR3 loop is CASTPAGGETQYF. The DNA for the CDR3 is TGTGCCAGCACTCCTGCAGGGGGCGAGACCCAGTACTTC.

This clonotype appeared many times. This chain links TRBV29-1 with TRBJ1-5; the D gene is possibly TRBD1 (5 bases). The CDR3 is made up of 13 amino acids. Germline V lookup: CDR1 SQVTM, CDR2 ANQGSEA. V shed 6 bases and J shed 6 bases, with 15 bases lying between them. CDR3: CSVLTAGGQPQHF. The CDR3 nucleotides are TGCAGCGTCCTGACAGCGGGTGGTCAGCCCCAGCATTTT. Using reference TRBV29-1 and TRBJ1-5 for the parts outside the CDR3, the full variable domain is SAVISQKPSRDICQRGTSLTIQCQVDSQVTMMFWYRQQPGQSLTLIATANQGSEATYESGFVIDKFPISRPNLTFSTLTVSNMSPEDSSIYLCSVLTAGGQPQHFGDGTRLSIL.

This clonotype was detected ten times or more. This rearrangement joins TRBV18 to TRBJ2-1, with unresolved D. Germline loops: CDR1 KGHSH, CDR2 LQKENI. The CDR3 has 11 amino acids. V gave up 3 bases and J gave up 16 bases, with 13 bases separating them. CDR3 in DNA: TGTGCCAGCTCACCCGGCCCGGTTATATTCTTC. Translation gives CASSPGPVIFF.

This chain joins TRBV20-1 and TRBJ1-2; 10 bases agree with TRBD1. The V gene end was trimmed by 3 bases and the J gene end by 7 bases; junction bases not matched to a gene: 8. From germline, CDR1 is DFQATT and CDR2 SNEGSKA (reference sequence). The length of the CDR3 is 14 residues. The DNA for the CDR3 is TGCAGTGCTAGCCGCGGGACAGGGGTTACTGGCTACACCTTC. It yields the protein CSASRGTGVTGYTF.

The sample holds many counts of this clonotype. The DNA for the CDR3 is TGTGCCAGCAGTTTGGGCCAGAACACTGAAGCTTTCTTT. This gives the protein CASSLGQNTEAFF. V is TRBV28 and J is TRBJ1-1; the D is unclear. V shed 3 bases and J shed 1 base, with 6 bases lying between them. The CDR3 extends over 13 amino acids. The V gene's germline CDR1 is MDHEN and CDR2 SYDVKM.

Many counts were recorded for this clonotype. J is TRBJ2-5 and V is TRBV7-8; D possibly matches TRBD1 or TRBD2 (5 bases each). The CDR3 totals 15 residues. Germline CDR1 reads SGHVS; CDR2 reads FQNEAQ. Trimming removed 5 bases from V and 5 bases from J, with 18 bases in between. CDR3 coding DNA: TGTGCCAGCAGCCTCCGCGACCGGGGCAGGGAGACCCAGTACTTC. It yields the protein CASSLRDRGRETQYF.

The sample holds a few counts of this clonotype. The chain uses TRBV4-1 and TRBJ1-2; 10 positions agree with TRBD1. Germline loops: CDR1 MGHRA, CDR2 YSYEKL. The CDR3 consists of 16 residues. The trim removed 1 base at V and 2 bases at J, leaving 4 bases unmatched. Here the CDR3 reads CASSQVAGQGNYGYTF. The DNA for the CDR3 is TGCGCCAGCAGCCAAGTGGCGGGACAGGGGAACTATGGCTACACCTTC.

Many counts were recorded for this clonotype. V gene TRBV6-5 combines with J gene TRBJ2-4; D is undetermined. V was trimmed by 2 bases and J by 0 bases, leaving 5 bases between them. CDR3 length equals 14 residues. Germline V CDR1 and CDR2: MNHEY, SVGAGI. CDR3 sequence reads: CASSYGGAKNIQYF. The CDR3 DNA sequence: TGTGCCAGCAGTTACGGTGGAGCCAAAAACATTCAGTACTTC.

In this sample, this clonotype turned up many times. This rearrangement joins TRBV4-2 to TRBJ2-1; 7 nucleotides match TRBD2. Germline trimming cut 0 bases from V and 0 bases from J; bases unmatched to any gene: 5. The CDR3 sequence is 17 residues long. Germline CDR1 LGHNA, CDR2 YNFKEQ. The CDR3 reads CASSQDVRGISYNEQFF. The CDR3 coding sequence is TGTGCCAGCAGCCAAGATGTGCGGGGGATCTCCTACAATGAGCAGTTCTTC.

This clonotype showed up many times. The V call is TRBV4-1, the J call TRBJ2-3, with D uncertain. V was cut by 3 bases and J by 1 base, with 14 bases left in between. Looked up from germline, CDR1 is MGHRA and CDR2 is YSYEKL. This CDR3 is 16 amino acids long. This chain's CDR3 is CASSQPGLGGTDTQYF. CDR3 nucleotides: TGCGCCAGCAGCCAGCCGGGCTTGGGTGGCACAGATACGCAGTATTTT.

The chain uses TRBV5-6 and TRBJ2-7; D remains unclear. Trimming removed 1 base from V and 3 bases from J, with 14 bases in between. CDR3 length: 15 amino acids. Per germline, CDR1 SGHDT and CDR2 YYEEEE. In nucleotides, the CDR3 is TGTGCCAGCAGCTTGTCTCTCGGCAGAGTCTACGAGCAGTACTTC. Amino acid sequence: CASSLSLGRVYEQYF. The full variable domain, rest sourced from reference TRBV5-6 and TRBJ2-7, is DAGVTQSPTHLIKTRGQQVTLRCSPKSGHDTVSWYQQALGQGPQFIFQYYEEEERQRGNFPDRFSGHQFPNYSSELNVNALLLGDSALYLCASSLSLGRVYEQYFGPGTRLTVT.

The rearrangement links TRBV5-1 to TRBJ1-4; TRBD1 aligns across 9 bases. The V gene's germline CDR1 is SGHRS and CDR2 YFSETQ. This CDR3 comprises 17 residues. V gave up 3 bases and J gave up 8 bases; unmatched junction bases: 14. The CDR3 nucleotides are TGCGCCAGCAGCTCACAGGGGGCCGCTACCTACGGGGAAAAACTGTTTTTT. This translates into CASSSQGAATYGEKLFF. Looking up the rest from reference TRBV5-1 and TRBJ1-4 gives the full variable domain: KAGVTQTPRYLIKTRGQQVTLSCSPISGHRSVSWYQQTPGQGLQFLFEYFSETQRNKGNFPGRFSGRQFSNSRSEMNVSTLELGDSALYLCASSSQGAATYGEKLFFGSGTQLSVL.

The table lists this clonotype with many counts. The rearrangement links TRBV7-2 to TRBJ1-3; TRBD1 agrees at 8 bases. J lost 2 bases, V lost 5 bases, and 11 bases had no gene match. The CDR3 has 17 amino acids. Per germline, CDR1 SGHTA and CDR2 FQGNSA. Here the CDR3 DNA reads TGTGCCAGCAGCCCGAAAAGATCGGGACAGGCTGGAAACACCATATATTTT. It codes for CASSPKRSGQAGNTIYF.

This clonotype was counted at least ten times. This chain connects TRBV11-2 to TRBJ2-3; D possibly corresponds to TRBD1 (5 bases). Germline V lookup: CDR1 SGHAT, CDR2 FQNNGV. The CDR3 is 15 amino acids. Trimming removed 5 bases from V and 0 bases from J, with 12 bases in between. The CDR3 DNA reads TGTGCCAGCAGCGAGTCTTCAGGGAGCACAGATACGCAGTATTTT. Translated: CASSESSGSTDTQYF. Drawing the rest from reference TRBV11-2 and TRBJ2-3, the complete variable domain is EAGVAQSPRYKIIEKRQSVAFWCNPISGHATLYWYQQILGQGPKLLIQFQNNGVVDDSQLPKDRFSAERLKGVDSTLKIQPAKLEDSAVYLCASSESSGSTDTQYFGPGTRLTVL.

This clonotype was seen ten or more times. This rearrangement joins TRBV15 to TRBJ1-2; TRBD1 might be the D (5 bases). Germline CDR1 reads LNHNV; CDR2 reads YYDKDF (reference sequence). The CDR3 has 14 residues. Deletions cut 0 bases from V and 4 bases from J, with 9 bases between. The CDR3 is CATSRDPGSYGYTF. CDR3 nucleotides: TGTGCCACCAGCAGAGATCCAGGGTCCTATGGCTACACCTTC. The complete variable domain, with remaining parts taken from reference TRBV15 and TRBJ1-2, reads DAMVIQNPRYQVTQFGKPVTLSCSQTLNHNVMYWYQQKSSQAPKLLFHYYDKDFNNEADTPDNFQSRRPNTSFCFLDIRSPGLGDTAMYLCATSRDPGSYGYTFGSGTRLTVV.

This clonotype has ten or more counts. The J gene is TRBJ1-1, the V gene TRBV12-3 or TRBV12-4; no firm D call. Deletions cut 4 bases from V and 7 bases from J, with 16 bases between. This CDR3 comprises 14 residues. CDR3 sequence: CASSYSPTVIEAFF. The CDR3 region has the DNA TGTGCCAGCAGTTACTCGCCTACGGTGATTGAAGCTTTCTTT.

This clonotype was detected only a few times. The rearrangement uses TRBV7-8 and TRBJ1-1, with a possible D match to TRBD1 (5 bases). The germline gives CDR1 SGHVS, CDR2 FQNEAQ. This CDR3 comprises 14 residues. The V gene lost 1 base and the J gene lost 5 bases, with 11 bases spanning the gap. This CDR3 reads CASSLVGAGTEAFF. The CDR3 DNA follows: TGTGCCAGCAGCTTAGTCGGGGCTGGTACTGAAGCTTTCTTT.

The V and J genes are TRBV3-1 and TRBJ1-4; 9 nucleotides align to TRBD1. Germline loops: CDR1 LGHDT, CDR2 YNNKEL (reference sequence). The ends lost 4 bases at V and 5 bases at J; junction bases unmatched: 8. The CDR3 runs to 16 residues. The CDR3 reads CASSPGTGTGNEKLFF. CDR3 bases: TGTGCCAGCAGCCCGGGAACCGGGACAGGGAATGAAAAACTGTTTTTT.

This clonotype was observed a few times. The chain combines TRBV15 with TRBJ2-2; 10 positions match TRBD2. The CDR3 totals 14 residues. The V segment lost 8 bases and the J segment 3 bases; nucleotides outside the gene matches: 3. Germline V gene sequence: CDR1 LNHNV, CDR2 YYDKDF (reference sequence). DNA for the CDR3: TGTGCCACCTATGGGACTAGCGACACCGGGGAGCTGTTTTTT. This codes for CATYGTSDTGELFF. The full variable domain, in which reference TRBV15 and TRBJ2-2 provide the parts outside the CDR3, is DAMVIQNPRYQVTQFGKPVTLSCSQTLNHNVMYWYQQKSSQAPKLLFHYYDKDFNNEADTPDNFQSRRPNTSFCFLDIRSPGLGDTAMYLCATYGTSDTGELFFGEGSRLTVL.

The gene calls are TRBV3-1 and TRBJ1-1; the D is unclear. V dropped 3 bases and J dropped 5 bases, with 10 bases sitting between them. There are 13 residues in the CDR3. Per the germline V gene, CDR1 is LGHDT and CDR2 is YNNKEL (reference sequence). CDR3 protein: CASSHEGRTEAFF. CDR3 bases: TGTGCCAGCAGCCACGAAGGGCGTACTGAAGCTTTCTTT.

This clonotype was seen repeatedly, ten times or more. The CDR3 spells CASRVSGDYNEQFF. The CDR3 DNA follows: TGTGCCAGCAGGGTTAGCGGGGACTACAATGAGCAGTTCTTC. V is TRBV6-1 and J is TRBJ2-1; 8 bases line up with TRBD2. Germline CDR1 MNHNS, CDR2 SASEGT. V was clipped by 6 bases and J by 3 bases; unmatched bases: 4. The CDR3 is 14 residues long.

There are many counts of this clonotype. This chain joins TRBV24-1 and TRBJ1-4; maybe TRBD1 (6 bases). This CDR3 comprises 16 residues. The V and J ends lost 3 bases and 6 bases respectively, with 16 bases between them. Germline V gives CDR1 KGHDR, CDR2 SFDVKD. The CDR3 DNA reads TGTGCCACCAGTGATCCGGGCCTAGGGGGGGATGAAAAACTGTTTTTT. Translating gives CATSDPGLGGDEKLFF.

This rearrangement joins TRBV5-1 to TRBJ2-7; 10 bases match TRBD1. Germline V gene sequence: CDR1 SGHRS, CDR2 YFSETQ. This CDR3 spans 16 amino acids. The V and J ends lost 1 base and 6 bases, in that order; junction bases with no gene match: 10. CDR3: CASSLKPGTGAGEQYF. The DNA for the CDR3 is TGCGCCAGCAGCTTGAAGCCGGGGACAGGGGCGGGCGAGCAGTACTTC.

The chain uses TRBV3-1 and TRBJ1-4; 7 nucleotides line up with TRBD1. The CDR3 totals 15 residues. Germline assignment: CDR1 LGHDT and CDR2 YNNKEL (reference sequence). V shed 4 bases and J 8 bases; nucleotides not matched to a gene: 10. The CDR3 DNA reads TGTGCCAGCAGCCCTCCGGGACAGAAGAGGGAAAAACTGTTTTTT. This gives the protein CASSPPGQKREKLFF.